This T cell receptor (beta chain) appears in the sequencing data of a study of cytomegalovirus exposure and HLA in healthy donors (dated by TCRdb to about 2017). In the study overall: An earlier analysis of roughly 570 of the donors reported 276 Gb of sequence data and 117 million unique TCR beta sequences obtained from about 180 million T cells. An early release covering around 630 HLA-typed donors comprised roughly 300 gigabases of sequencing data and tens of millions of unique TCR sequences. Of the roughly 400 genotyped donors, 81% were placed in the genetic ancestry cluster associated with self-reported Caucasian donors. The study aimed to test whether signatures of past pathogen exposure could be identified by cataloging public T cell receptors. The study profiled the T cell repertoires of about 720 subjects by immunosequencing and related them to cytomegalovirus serostatus. A separate validation cohort of over 95 different subjects was used in addition to the roughly 700-subject first cohort. To predict cytomegalovirus infection status, the study combined high-throughput TCR immunosequencing, statistical association of individual TCRs with disease status, and machine learning. A later analysis re-examined previously published TCR beta repertoires from 610 or so donors and added high-resolution HLA genotyping to investigate patterns of TCR occurrence. In the later analysis, no new phenotypic data were used to find candidate immune exposures; instead, reliance was placed on TCR beta sequences and their occurrence across donors. An earlier analysis of 450 to 750 of the donors used high-throughput TCR beta sequencing to judge whether each TCR beta V gene segment behaved as functional or pseudogenic. Donor age, sex, ethnicity and CMV serostatus were compiled alongside the repertoire data. A later genetic analysis used genome-wide SNP genotypes for about three fifths of the 666 donors, treating that subset as a discovery cohort. All discovery cohort repertoires had been generated on a single sequencing platform. HLA typing covered class I and class II loci at four-digit resolution. Typing coverage varied by locus: about 629-630 donors for A, B, C, DRB1 and DQB1; more than 500 for DQA1; 606 for DPA1; around 450 for DPB1. Because of strong linkage in the cohort, 4 to 6 DR-DQ haplotypes were treated as single units for association and clustering. Across 398 genotyped donors of the cohort, an average of roughly 250,000 unique TCR beta nucleotide sequences per donor were sequenced, and approximately 17% of those sequences were non-productive.

Findings and caveats that apply to the study as a whole: According to a later analysis, most CMV-associated TCR beta chains appeared to be HLA-restricted, and the HLA associations seemed to be driven largely by CMV exposure. According to a later analysis, TCR association rates differed among HLA loci, with DRB1 alleles showing the most associated TCRs and HLA-C alleles showing the fewest. The authors suggested that the approach could potentially be generalized to other disease states and immunological phenotypes. A further reported finding was that TCR beta sequences accurately predicted the HLA-A and HLA-B alleles for most subjects in the first cohort. A later genetic analysis associated a missense DCLRE1C variant with V-gene and J-gene trimming of TCR beta chains, and an independent cohort replicated the association. In the study, roughly 160 TCR beta chains were listed as associated with cytomegalovirus. Specific HLA alleles were associated with 16,951 TCR beta sequences at a false discovery rate of 0.05 in a later analysis. Because counts were too low, seventeen rarely observed V segments, including chromosome 9 orphons, were excluded from the earlier analysis of some 590 of the donors. A few of the identified cytomegalovirus-associated TCR beta chains were confirmed in vitro to be specific for cytomegalovirus antigens. Immune exposure information for the cohort was limited to CMV serostatus. A later genetic analysis reported fewer N-insertions in productive TCRs among donors in an Asian-associated ancestry cluster than the roughly 690-donor mean. Roughly uniform sequencing depth across donors was assumed in presence/absence analyses, although this assumption may not hold. In an earlier analysis of 587 of the donors, most TCR beta V segments appeared in productive rearrangements about 87% or about 30% of the time, broadly matching IMGT annotations. This cohort had only TCR beta chains sequenced, and the lack of alpha or paired-chain data limited which features could be detected. Most TCR sequences were observed very rarely across donors, whereas some public TCRs were present in many individuals. A later analysis reported that several top co-occurrence clusters appeared linked to parvovirus B19, influenza, CMV and Epstein-Barr virus. Some IMGT-functional V segments, including TRBV6-2 and TRBV6-3, could not be distinguished by the 87-base-pair reads and were therefore excluded. Linkage disequilibrium might explain the correlated functional status among segregating V segments, but an unknown experimental factor could not be excluded. In both the original and validation cohorts, the classifier was reported to diagnose cytomegalovirus status with high specificity and sensitivity. Because HLA typing was unavailable for some donors at each locus, only the typed subset was used in association tests. Strong co-occurrence of HLA alleles, especially DR and DQ, made assigning TCR associations to individual alleles difficult. A cluster of highly shared sequence variants was judged likely to be a technical artifact of the sequencing pipeline. In a later analysis, HLA-associated TCR beta chains showed more clonal expansion and lower generation probabilities than non-associated chains that were equally common.

Concerning this clone itself: Its antigen target is currently unknown. No base-level quality is on record; no much larger clone is a single base apart.

Libraries were built with the immunoSEQ multiplex PCR assay. For the multiplex PCR, a mixture combining 60 forward primers for TCR Vbeta segments and 13 reverse primers for TCR Jbeta segments was used. A multiplex PCR assay on genomic DNA amplified the CDR3 region of rearranged TCR beta genes. Amplified TCR beta libraries were sequenced as 87-base-pair reads on the Illumina HiSeq System. The original pipeline was this. Across the 640 or so repertoires, a later analysis counted approximately 75 million unique TCR beta chains, about 10 million of which were shared by at least two donors. Raw reads were error-corrected and collapsed into unique sequences by a nearest-neighbor algorithm in which closely related sequences were merged to remove PCR and sequencing errors. To assign V, D and J gene segments, CDR3 sequences were aligned to IMGT reference sequences. For a sequence to be retained, a match of at least six nucleotides was required to both a V gene segment and a J gene segment. Rearrangements were called productive when the CDR3 lacked stop codons and stayed in frame with V and J; all others were non-productive. CDR3 was defined according to IMGT convention as the region running from the second conserved V-encoded cysteine to the conserved J-encoded phenylalanine. Sequences without an unambiguous match to a single V gene segment were excluded from the earlier analysis of a few hundred of the donors. In an earlier analysis of a few hundred of the donors, V segments were called functional above 56.7% productive rearrangements and were called segregating when the between-donor standard deviation exceeded 5%. To diagnose cytomegalovirus status from the catalog of TCR beta chain sequences, a statistical classification framework was built. V and J gene assignment, in a later analysis, came from comparing TCR nucleotide sequences with IMGT/GENE-DB human TR gene sequences. The TCRdist pipeline was used in a later analysis to assign CDR3 sequences and most-parsimonious VDJ recombination scenarios. In a later analysis, each TCR beta chain was defined by its CDR3 amino acid sequence together with its V-gene family, and reads without a unique V-gene family were excluded. As a way to deal with suspected cross-contamination and a sequencing artifact, a later analysis dropped 450 to 600 nucleotide sequences that were highly shared and had low generation probability. In a later analysis, a clonal expansion index for each public chain was calculated from normalized within-repertoire ranks of inferred template counts. In a later analysis, generation probabilities were computed using a VDJ recombination model fitted to out-of-frame rearrangements, and the results were checked against IGoR. Hypergeometric tests were used in a later analysis to score TCR-TCR, TCR-HLA and TCR-CMV co-occurrence, with a repertoire-size bias correction applied to the TCR pairs. To estimate false discovery rates, a later analysis permuted the HLA or CMV assignments 20 times. A later analysis grouped co-occurring TCRs with DBSCAN, adding TCRdist sequence similarity when clustering within HLA-allele-positive subsets. Repertoires with fewer than 30,000 or more than 120,000 public chains, plus five repertoires with anomalous nucleotide sharing, were excluded from co-occurrence clustering. TCRdb holds this immuneACCESS table with in-frame rearrangements only. Some clones are missing; in checked studies, unresolved V genes explain under half, and the rest has no known cause. V and J calls and clone size come straight from that table; D and trimming were deduced from the DNA. The sample yields about 140,000 clones; roughly 9.4% were counted once. In total, the top ten clones hold 1.8% of the sample.

In total, approximately 690 healthy bone marrow donors made up the cohort. At the time of sampling, every cohort member was nominally healthy, though immune exposures that went unrecorded were likely present. The donor tested CMV seronegative and was one of the 352 seronegative cohort members. A peripheral blood sample was provided by each donor, and peripheral blood mononuclear cells were used for TCR beta sequencing. Genomic DNA extraction from the blood cell samples was performed with the Qiagen DNeasy Blood Extraction Kit. Sequences SGHAT (CDR1) and FQDESV (CDR2) are obtained from the germline V gene (reference sequence). Trimming removed 1 base from V and 9 bases from J, leaving 11 bases between the germline ends. Measured from the cysteine to the phenylalanine, the CDR3 is 13 residues long. Only the CDR3 DNA is retained, 39 bases long and in frame from the first base.

The clonotype was recovered from a male donor in good health and CMV-seronegative. The material sequenced was PBMCs. The rearranged segments are TRBV11-1 and TRBJ2-3, with no reliable assignment of the D segment. The CDR3 region: CASSLGQDKTQYF. The sequenced DNA: TGTGCCAGCAGCTTAGGGCAGGATAAAACGCAGTATTTT.